This T cell receptor beta chain stems from a study of blood T cell repertoires in COVID-19. For the study at large: From T cells, B-cell-depleted T cells, or PBMCs came the material, which was cDNA or gDNA.

On this clone: The sample carries other DNA sequences with the same CDR3.

Per the authors' pipeline: Reference gene primer amplification gave nucleated cell count estimates. The method was immunoSEQ multiplex PCR; TCRdb's version includes in-frame clones alone and lacks a portion of them. D and trimming were read from the DNA, whereas the V and J calls and clone size are those reported in that table. This sample has 280,000 or so clones, with over 75% found just once. Trimming removed 4 bases from V and 0 bases from J, with 3 bases in between. CDR1 and CDR2 (germline): SGHNT, YYREEE (reference sequence). The CDR3 totals 12 residues. This TCR was recovered from a woman aged 55-69 years with acute or convalescent COVID-19. This chain links TRBV5-4 with TRBJ2-3; D is uncertain. Sequencing was done on a sample of peripheral blood. The CDR3 protein is CASSPSTDTQYF. The CDR3 region has the DNA TGTGCCAGCAGCCCTAGCACAGATACGCAGTATTTT.